This T cell receptor beta chain was captured in a study of early T cells in non-severe SARS-CoV-2 infection. Only a few counts were recorded for this clonotype. Unique molecular identifiers were added to individual cDNA molecules. TCRdb independently ran MiXCR on the 5' RACE reads; one entry per CDR3 protein. The sample includes 50,000 to 70,000 distinct CDR3 sequences, around 13% of them seen just once. Germline V gives CDR1 SQVTM, CDR2 ANQGSEA. CDR3 length: 14 amino acids. The V and J ends lost 6 bases and 4 bases respectively, with 16 bases between them. Material: whole blood. The rearrangement links TRBV29-1 to TRBJ1-5; TRBD1 might be the D (5 bases). This TCR was recovered from an adult who was a healthcare worker with PCR-confirmed SARS-CoV-2 infection or an uninfected control (not recorded which). CDR3 coding DNA: TGCAGCGTGGCGACGGGGGTAGGAAATCAGCCCCAGCATTTT. It translates to CSVATGVGNQPQHF.